The rows below give T cell receptor beta chains drawn from one sample of a study of shared clonotypes between healthy human individuals. Libraries were prepared by immunoSEQ multiplex PCR; TCRdb keeps only in-frame clonotypes and omits some of them. Seen here are 550,000 to 650,000 clones, roughly 95% observed once, and the top ten hold about 0.12%. Sequenced: naive CD8+ T cells sorted from blood. The receptors here all came from a woman in her 30s in good health. Each CDR3 is given with its conserved first and last residue. The D gene is left open where the match is weak. The size of a clone is reported for some rows only, either as once, few or many, or as a class for expanded clones.

j_call d_call v_call clone_size cdr3_aa cdr3_nt
TRBJ1-2 TRBD1 TRBV6-5 once CASSYSRGQEYGYTF TGTGCCAGCAGTTACTCGAGAGGACAGGAATATGGCTACACCTTC
TRBJ1-1 . TRBV28 . CASSISSTEAFF TGTGCCAGCAGTATAAGCAGCACTGAAGCTTTCTTT
TRBJ2-7 TRBD1 TRBV4-1 . CASSQVRQGANEQYF TGCGCCAGCAGCCAAGTGAGGCAGGGGGCAAATGAGCAGTACTTC
TRBJ2-1 TRBD2 TRBV27 . CASMSSRTSGSKVDEQFF TGTGCCAGCATGTCTTCAAGGACTAGCGGGAGTAAAGTCGATGAGCAGTTCTTC
TRBJ2-3 TRBD2 TRBV7-9 . CASSLSGAPDTQYF TGTGCCAGCAGCCTCAGCGGGGCCCCCGATACGCAGTATTTT
TRBJ2-7 TRBD2 TRBV2 . CASRPSSGGYEQYF TGTGCCAGCAGGCCCTCTAGCGGGGGCTACGAGCAGTACTTC
TRBJ2-7 . TRBV20-1 . CSAREGYEQYF TGCAGTGCTAGAGAAGGGTACGAGCAGTACTTC
TRBJ2-6 . TRBV21-1 . CASSKPGTDASGANVLTF TGTGCCAGCAGCAAGCCCGGGACAGACGCCTCTGGGGCCAACGTCCTGACTTTC
TRBJ2-2 . TRBV7-6 . CASSIVRGNTGELFF TGTGCCAGCAGCATTGTCCGGGGTAACACCGGGGAGCTGTTTTTT
TRBJ2-7 . TRBV28 . CASSFVTYEQYF TGTGCCAGCAGTTTCGTGACCTACGAGCAGTACTTC
TRBJ2-7 . TRBV14 . CASSQTRAGNEQYF TGTGCCAGCAGCCAAACCAGGGCGGGCAACGAGCAGTACTTC
TRBJ2-1 . TRBV27 . CASSLGPGTQSYNEQFF TGTGCCAGCAGTTTAGGCCCCGGGACACAGTCCTACAATGAGCAGTTCTTC
TRBJ2-7 TRBD1 TRBV7-6 . CASSSGQGTYEQYF TGTGCCAGCAGCTCTGGACAGGGAACCTACGAGCAGTACTTC
TRBJ1-5 . TRBV6-5 . CASSLGINQPQHF TGTGCCAGCAGCCTCGGGATCAATCAGCCCCAGCATTTT
TRBJ2-7 . TRBV27 once CASSPGRGGYEQYF TGTGCCAGCAGCCCAGGAAGGGGCGGCTACGAGCAGTACTTC
TRBJ2-1 . TRBV5-6 . CASSQSSYNEQFF TGTGCCAGCAGCCAGAGCTCCTACAATGAGCAGTTCTTC